This TCR beta chain was recovered during a study of T-cell memory formation after mild COVID-19. Study background: TCR clusters were mostly donor specific. Study-wide findings and caveats: Confirmation was lacking for SARS-CoV-2 specificity of second-wave clones that peaked on day 37. Some clones that responded were present in memory (sampled pre-infection), which suggests cross-reactive memory joined.

It was 5'RACE with constant-segment primers that produced the TCR alpha and TCR beta cDNA libraries, which carried sample barcodes and UMIs. MiXCR, applied by TCRdb to the 5' RACE reads, yields one record per CDR3 protein. The table includes about 320,000 distinct CDR3 sequences, 14% detected once. This clonotype occurred a few times. No antigen is known for it. Germline CDR1 is MGHRA and CDR2 is YSYEKL. The CDR3 totals 14 residues. V lost 4 bases and J 6 bases, leaving 14 bases between the germline ends. Sequencing input: PBMCs or a T cell subset sorted from them (not recorded which). The rearrangement links TRBV4-1 to TRBJ2-3, with a weak D call TRBD2 (5 bases). This TCR was sampled from a man younger than 35 who had mild COVID-19 (a few samples of this study predate the infection). Cell type and time point are not known. The CDR3 sequence is CASSPPLSADTQYF. The CDR3, as DNA: TGCGCCAGCAGCCCCCCCCTTAGCGCGGATACGCAGTATTTT.